These 9 T cell receptor beta chains were sequenced from one sample in a study of pediatric ulcerative colitis (dated by TCRdb to the late 2010s). During colonoscopy, one to two rectal pinch biopsies were obtained for research purposes. Library preparation was by the immunoSEQ multiplex PCR assay. TCRdb took this table from immuneACCESS and kept in-frame rearrangements with V and J called. Such tables lack part of the clones; where checked against another copy, unresolved V genes explain under half of the gap, and the rest is unexplained. Present in this sample are some 10,000 clones, approximately 85% of which were seen just once. Approximately 3.6% of the sample goes to the ten largest clones. The sequenced material came from gut tissue. These receptors came from a girl aged 5-17 years who was a control in a study of pediatric ulcerative colitis.

The chain joins TRBV4-2 to TRBJ2-1, with 12 nucleotides matching TRBD2. The CDR3 is made up of 15 amino acids. Germline V gives CDR1 LGHNA, CDR2 YNFKEQ. The ends lost 4 bases at V and 5 bases at J; junction bases unmatched: 3. CDR3 in amino acids: CASSPGLAGNNEQFF. The CDR3 DNA reads as TGTGCCAGCAGCCCTGGACTAGCGGGGAACAATGAGCAGTTCTTC.

This clone has more than one count but fewer than ten. The chain is built from TRBV6-1 and TRBJ2-7, with D maybe TRBD1 (7 bases). Germline values: CDR1 MNHNS, CDR2 SASEGT. This CDR3 is 15 amino acids long. V lost 4 bases and J lost 4, with 17 bases in between. The DNA of the CDR3 is TGTGCCAGCAGTGCCGCAGGGGGGTCCTATTACGAGCAGTACTTC. Amino acid sequence: CASSAAGGSYYEQYF.

The chain carries TRBV7-9 and TRBJ2-1; no clear D gene. The ends were cut back, 4 bases at V and 4 bases at J, with 14 bases in the middle. The CDR3 spans 15 residues. CDR1 SEHNR and CDR2 FQNEAQ come from the germline V gene (reference sequence). The CDR3 protein is CASSSGPPAYNEQFF. The CDR3 DNA reads TGTGCCAGCAGCTCCGGACCCCCTGCTTACAATGAGCAGTTCTTC. The whole variable domain, remainder taken from reference TRBV7-9 and TRBJ2-1, is DTGVSQNPRHKITKRGQNVTFRCDPISEHNRLYWYRQTLGQGPEFLTYFQNEAQLEKSRLLSDRFSAERPKGSFSTLEIQRTEQGDSAMYLCASSSGPPAYNEQFFGPGTRLTVL.

This clone was recorded only once. The chain combines TRBV19 with TRBJ2-2; D perhaps matches TRBD2 (6 bases). Germline values: CDR1 LNHDA, CDR2 SQIVND (reference sequence). The CDR3 sequence is 15 residues long. The ends were cut back, 4 bases at V and 2 bases at J, with 11 bases in the middle. CDR3 nucleotide sequence: TGTGCCAGTAGTAGCGGGGTTCTTAACACCGGGGAGCTGTTTTTT. Translating it yields CASSSGVLNTGELFF.

The chain carries TRBV5-1 and TRBJ1-2; no clear D gene. The CDR3 runs 15 residues. Trimming took 0 bases from V and 4 from J, leaving 13 bases between them. The germline V gene has CDR1 SGHRS and CDR2 YFSETQ. CDR3 in DNA: TGCGCCAGCAGCTTGGCTGGGCAAGCCCGCTATGGCTACACCTTC. Translated: CASSLAGQARYGYTF.

The chain uses TRBV2 and TRBJ2-5; D assignment may be TRBD1 or TRBD2 (5 bases each). Trimming shortened V by 3 bases and J by 5 bases, and 13 bases separated the two germline ends. Germline V CDR1 and CDR2: SNHLY, FYNNEI. The CDR3 is made up of 14 amino acids. The CDR3 region is CASSEVGVRETQYF. The CDR3 DNA reads TGTGCCAGCAGTGAGGTGGGGGTCCGGGAGACCCAGTACTTC.

There are a few counts of this clone. The V gene is TRBV7-8, the J gene TRBJ2-7; 10 bases are shared with TRBD2. With 2 bases clipped from V and 7 bases from J, the junction kept 8 bases outside the gene matches. The CDR3 contains 15 residues. Germline V lookup: CDR1 SGHVS, CDR2 FQNEAQ. Written as DNA, the CDR3 is TGTGCCAGCAGCTTACCTGGACTAGCGGCGGGTGAGCAGTACTTC. As protein: CASSLPGLAAGEQYF.

The V gene is TRBV18, the J gene TRBJ1-1; unclear D gene. V was trimmed by 2 bases and J by 3 bases, leaving 7 bases between them. Germline-derived CDR1 and CDR2 are KGHSH and LQKENI. CDR3 length equals 13 residues. The CDR3 protein is CASSPGLYTEAFF. The CDR3, as DNA: TGTGCCAGCTCACCAGGGTTGTACACTGAAGCTTTCTTT.

This rearrangement joins TRBV5-4 to TRBJ2-1; 7 bases match TRBD2. Trimming removed 6 bases from V and 4 bases from J; junction bases left unmatched: 13. The CDR3 covers 16 residues. Per the germline V gene, CDR1 is SGHNT and CDR2 is YYREEE (reference sequence). The CDR3 sequence: CASTTLRSGGYNEQFF. CDR3 nucleotides: TGTGCCAGCACGACTCTTCGGTCGGGAGGTTACAATGAGCAGTTCTTC.